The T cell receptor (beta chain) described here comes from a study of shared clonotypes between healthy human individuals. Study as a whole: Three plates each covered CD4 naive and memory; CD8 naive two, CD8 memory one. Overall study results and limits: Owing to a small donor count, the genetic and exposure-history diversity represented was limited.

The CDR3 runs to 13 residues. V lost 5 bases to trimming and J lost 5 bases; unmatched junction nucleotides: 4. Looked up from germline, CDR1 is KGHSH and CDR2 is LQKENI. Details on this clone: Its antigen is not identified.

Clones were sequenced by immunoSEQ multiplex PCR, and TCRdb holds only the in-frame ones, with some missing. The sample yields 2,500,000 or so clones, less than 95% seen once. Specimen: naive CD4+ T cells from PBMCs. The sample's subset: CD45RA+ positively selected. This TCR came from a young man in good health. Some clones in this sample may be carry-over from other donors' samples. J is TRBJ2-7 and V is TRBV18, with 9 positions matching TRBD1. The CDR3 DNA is TGTGCCAGCTCAGACGGGACAGGGAACGAGCAGTACTTC. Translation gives CASSDGTGNEQYF.